This T cell receptor beta chain appears in the sequencing data of a study of graft-versus-host responses after intestinal transplantation. About the study: For approximately three years after anti-thymocyte globulin induction, all recipients took tacrolimus and steroids.

Roughly 200,000 CFSE-labeled responder cells were plated with roughly 200,000 irradiated, violet-dye-labeled stimulator cells. The reaction was completed, and proliferating CFSE-low CD3+CD4+ and CD3+CD8+ responders were then sorted. The data were produced by immunoSEQ multiplex PCR, yet TCRdb's version contains in-frame clones alone and is incomplete. The sample records under 2,500 clones, about 37% being singletons. The V segment lost 4 bases and the J segment 2 bases; nucleotides outside the gene matches: 11. Germline loops: CDR1 SEHNR, CDR2 FQNEAQ (reference sequence). There are 16 residues in the CDR3.

The sequencing used alloreactive CD8+ T cells from a mixed lymphocyte reaction culture, collected before transplantation. Indicated subset: CFSE-low proliferating T cells sorted from approximately 6-day pre-transplant mixed lymphocyte reaction (GvH or HvG direction). The TCR comes from a human patient who was an organ donor for intestinal transplantation. The genes are TRBV7-9 and TRBJ2-7, with 7 bases that match TRBD1. CDR3 protein: CASSSGQVAVPYEQYF. For the CDR3, the DNA is TGTGCCAGCAGCTCAGGACAGGTTGCCGTACCCTACGAGCAGTACTTC.